This TCR beta chain was captured by sequencing in a study of human T cells and chemical hapten exposure. Study context: The scalp of each patient received a weekly diphenylcyclopropenone dose for the full roughly 26-week study. Each patch test put 0.01% DPC on the upper back, and results were read at 6 days. Broader study findings: Versus controls, significantly more large CDR3 similarity clusters arose from expanded TCRs. No change in TCRs above 1 in 1000 frequency was produced by DPC sensitization.

TCRdb reprocessed the RACE reads with MiXCR, giving one entry per CDR3 protein. The table records about 73,000 distinct CDR3 sequences, 8.5% of them present only once. Time point of the sample: patch test 2, 6 weeks after DPC sensitization. Treatment noted: therapeutic diphenylcyclopropenone sensitization with weekly scalp DPC. The length of the CDR3 is 14 residues. Between the trimmed V and J ends, which lost 2 bases and 1 base, there was a span of 9 bases. Germline CDR1 GTSNPN, CDR2 SVGIG (reference sequence). This clonotype was picked up many times. Its antigen is unidentified. The sample here was whole blood, taken in connection with sensitization to the hapten diphenylcyclopropenone (DPC). This receptor was taken from a woman aged 50 to 60 with alopecia areata. Some clones in this sample may be carry-over from other donors' samples. The rearrangement links TRBV30 to TRBJ1-5; unclear D gene. The CDR3 sequence is CAWSIGRSNQPQHF. CDR3 nucleotide sequence: TGTGCCTGGAGTATCGGCCGGAGCAATCAGCCCCAGCATTTT.